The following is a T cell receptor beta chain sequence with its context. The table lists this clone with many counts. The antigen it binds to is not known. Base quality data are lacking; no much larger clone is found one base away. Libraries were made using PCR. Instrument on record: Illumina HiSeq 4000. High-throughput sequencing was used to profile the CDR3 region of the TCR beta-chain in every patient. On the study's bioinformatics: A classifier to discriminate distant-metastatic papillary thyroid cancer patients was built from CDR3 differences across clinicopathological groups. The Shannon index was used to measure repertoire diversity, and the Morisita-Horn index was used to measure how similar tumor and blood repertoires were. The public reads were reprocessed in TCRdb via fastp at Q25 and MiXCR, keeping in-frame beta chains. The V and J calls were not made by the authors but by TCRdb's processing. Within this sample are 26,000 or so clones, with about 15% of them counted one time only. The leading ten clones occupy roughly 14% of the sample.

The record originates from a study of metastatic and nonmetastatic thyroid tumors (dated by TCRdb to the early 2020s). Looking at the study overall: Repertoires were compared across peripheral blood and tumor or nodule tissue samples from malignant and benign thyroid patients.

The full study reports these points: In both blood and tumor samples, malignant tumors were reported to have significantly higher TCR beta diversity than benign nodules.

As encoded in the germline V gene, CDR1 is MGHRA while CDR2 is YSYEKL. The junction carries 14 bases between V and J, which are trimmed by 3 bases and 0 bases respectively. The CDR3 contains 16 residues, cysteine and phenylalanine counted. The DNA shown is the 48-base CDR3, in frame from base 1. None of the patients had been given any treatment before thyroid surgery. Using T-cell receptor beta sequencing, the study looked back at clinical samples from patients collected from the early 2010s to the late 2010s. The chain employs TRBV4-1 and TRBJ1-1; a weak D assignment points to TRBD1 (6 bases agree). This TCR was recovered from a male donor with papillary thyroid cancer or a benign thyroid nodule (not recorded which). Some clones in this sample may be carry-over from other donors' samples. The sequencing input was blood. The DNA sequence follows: TGCGCCAGCAGCCAGTTACAGGGTTTCATGAACACTGAAGCTTTCTTT. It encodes CASSQLQGFMNTEAFF.